These T cell receptor beta chains were read from a single sample in a study of control samples from healthy donors and cancer patients. This table comes from immunoSEQ multiplex PCR, and its TCRdb copy is limited to in-frame clones, with some not included. The sample holds about 84,000 clones, around 91% seen once. Sequencing was carried out using blood. The receptors were sampled from a man aged 25-45 years in good health. Both conserved end residues are part of each CDR3. D genes are given only for firm matches. Some rows mark clone size as missing; the rest say once, few, many or name a class of expanded clone.

v_gene: TRBV24-1
abundance: large
j_gene: TRBJ2-1
d_gene: -
CDR3nt: TGTGCCACCAGTGGGGTGAGCTCCTACAATGAGCAGTTCTTC
CDR3aa: CATSGVSSYNEQFF

v_gene: TRBV4-1
abundance: -
j_gene: TRBJ2-3
d_gene: -
CDR3nt: TGCGCCAGCAGCCATGTACGGGGTGGGGGCGGTACAGATACGCAGTATTTT
CDR3aa: CASSHVRGGGGTDTQYF

v_gene: TRBV7-2
abundance: -
j_gene: TRBJ2-1
d_gene: -
CDR3nt: TGTGCCAGCGGGAACTTAGGGTTAAGTGAGCAGTTCTTC
CDR3aa: CASGNLGLSEQFF

v_gene: TRBV6-5
abundance: -
j_gene: TRBJ1-3
d_gene: -
CDR3nt: TGTGCCAGCAGTTCAAGAGGGTTCCCCTCTGGAAACACCATATATTTT
CDR3aa: CASSSRGFPSGNTIYF

v_gene: TRBV7-3
abundance: -
j_gene: TRBJ1-2
d_gene: -
CDR3nt: TGTGCCAGCAGCTTAACTGGGGTACTCGGCTACACCTTC
CDR3aa: CASSLTGVLGYTF

v_gene: TRBV7-2
abundance: -
j_gene: TRBJ2-3
d_gene: -
CDR3nt: TGTGCCAGCAGCTTAGATAGGGGCACAGATACGCAGTATTTT
CDR3aa: CASSLDRGTDTQYF

v_gene: TRBV27
abundance: once
j_gene: TRBJ1-5
d_gene: -
CDR3nt: TGTGCCAGCAGTCTAGTGGTGGATCAGCCCCAGCATTTT
CDR3aa: CASSLVVDQPQHF

v_gene: TRBV6-2/TRBV6-3
abundance: -
j_gene: TRBJ2-2
d_gene: -
CDR3nt: TGTGCCAGCAGTTACTCGACGGGGAGCGGGGAGCTGTTTTTT
CDR3aa: CASSYSTGSGELFF

v_gene: TRBV7-2
abundance: -
j_gene: TRBJ2-5
d_gene: -
CDR3nt: TGTGCCAGCAGCCTCAGGACAGAAGCCAGGGCCCAGTACTTC
CDR3aa: CASSLRTEARAQYF

v_gene: TRBV18
abundance: -
j_gene: TRBJ2-7
d_gene: -
CDR3nt: TGTGCCAGCTCACCCAGATCTGAGGGGGAGCAGTACTTC
CDR3aa: CASSPRSEGEQYF

v_gene: TRBV7-8
abundance: -
j_gene: TRBJ2-1
d_gene: -
CDR3nt: TGTGCCAGCAGCTTAGACCTCCACAGGGAGCAGTTCTTC
CDR3aa: CASSLDLHREQFF

v_gene: TRBV7-9
abundance: -
j_gene: TRBJ2-7
d_gene: -
CDR3nt: TGTGCCAGCAGCTTAGTTGGTCAATCCTACGAGCAGTACTTC
CDR3aa: CASSLVGQSYEQYF

v_gene: TRBV25-1
abundance: -
j_gene: TRBJ1-1
d_gene: -
CDR3nt: TGTGCCAGCAGTGGCGGACCCCTAGTAGCTTTCTTT
CDR3aa: CASSGGPLVAFF

v_gene: TRBV9
abundance: -
j_gene: TRBJ1-2
d_gene: -
CDR3nt: TGTGCCAGCAGCGCTGGGTCCGGCCTGGGCTACACCTTC
CDR3aa: CASSAGSGLGYTF

v_gene: TRBV30
abundance: few
j_gene: TRBJ2-7
d_gene: -
CDR3nt: TGTGCCTGGAGGTCCGGCGGTGTCAGGTACGAGCAGTACTTC
CDR3aa: CAWRSGGVRYEQYF

v_gene: TRBV5-4
abundance: -
j_gene: TRBJ2-3
d_gene: TRBD2
CDR3nt: TGTGCCAGCAGCTTTTTAGCGGGAGGGGTAGATACGCAGTATTTT
CDR3aa: CASSFLAGGVDTQYF

v_gene: TRBV7-9
abundance: -
j_gene: TRBJ2-1
d_gene: -
CDR3nt: TGTGCCAGCAGCTTAGGCCGGGGGGACAGACTCAACAATGAGCAGTTCTTC
CDR3aa: CASSLGRGDRLNNEQFF

v_gene: TRBV28
abundance: -
j_gene: TRBJ1-5
d_gene: -
CDR3nt: TGTGCCAGCAGGCCAGCCGCACCTCAAAATCAGCCCCAGCATTTT
CDR3aa: CASRPAAPQNQPQHF

v_gene: TRBV7-9
abundance: -
j_gene: TRBJ2-5
d_gene: TRBD2
CDR3nt: TGTGCCAGCAGCTTAATAGCGGGAGTGGGAGAGACCCAGTACTTC
CDR3aa: CASSLIAGVGETQYF

v_gene: TRBV7-2
abundance: once
j_gene: TRBJ1-4
d_gene: -
CDR3nt: TGTGCCAGCAGCTTAGCGGTGGGCGGGGACCTTAATGAAAAACTGTTTTTT
CDR3aa: CASSLAVGGDLNEKLFF

v_gene: TRBV7-2
abundance: -
j_gene: TRBJ1-6
d_gene: -
CDR3nt: TGTGCCAGCAGCTTAGACGGGGGTTCACCCCTCCACTTT
CDR3aa: CASSLDGGSPLHF

v_gene: TRBV6-2/TRBV6-3
abundance: -
j_gene: TRBJ2-1
d_gene: -
CDR3nt: TGTGCCAGCAGTCCCCCCTCCGGCAATGAGCAGTTCTTC
CDR3aa: CASSPPSGNEQFF

v_gene: TRBV29-1
abundance: -
j_gene: TRBJ2-6
d_gene: -
CDR3nt: TGCAGCGTTTTCTGGACCGGGACAGGGGCCAACGTCCTGACTTTC
CDR3aa: CSVFWTGTGANVLTF

v_gene: TRBV28
abundance: -
j_gene: TRBJ1-2
d_gene: -
CDR3nt: TGTGCCAGCAGTTTATGGCAGCCGAACTATGGCTACACCTTC
CDR3aa: CASSLWQPNYGYTF